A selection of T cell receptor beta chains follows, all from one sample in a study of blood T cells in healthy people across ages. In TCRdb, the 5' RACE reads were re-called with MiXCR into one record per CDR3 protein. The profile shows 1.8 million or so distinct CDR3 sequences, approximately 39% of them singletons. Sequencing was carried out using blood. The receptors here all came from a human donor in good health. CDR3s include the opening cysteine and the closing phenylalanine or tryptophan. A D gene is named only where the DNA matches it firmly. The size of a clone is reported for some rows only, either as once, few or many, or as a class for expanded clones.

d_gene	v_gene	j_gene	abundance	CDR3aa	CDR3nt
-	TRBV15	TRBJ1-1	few	CATSRDRINTEAFF	TGTGCCACCAGCAGAGATAGAATAAACACTGAAGCTTTCTTT
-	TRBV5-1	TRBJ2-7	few	CASSLDRTTLAYEQYF	TGCGCCAGCAGCTTAGACCGGACAACTCTCGCCTACGAGCAGTACTTC
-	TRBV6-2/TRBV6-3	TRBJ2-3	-	CASSYIRTDTQYF	TGTGCCAGCAGTTACATTCGCACAGATACGCAGTATTTT
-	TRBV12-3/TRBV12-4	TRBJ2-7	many	CASSPSFTAYEQYF	TGTGCCAGCAGCCCATCATTCACAGCCTACGAGCAGTACTTC
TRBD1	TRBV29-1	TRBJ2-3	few	CSVVRDRAIDTQYF	TGCAGCGTTGTGCGGGACAGGGCGATCGATACGCAGTATTTT
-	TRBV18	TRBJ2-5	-	CASSPTRDGLLQTQYF	TGTGCCAGCTCACCAACTAGGGACGGTTTACTACAGACCCAGTACTTC
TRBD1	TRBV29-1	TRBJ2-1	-	CSVEGFGTGVVHNEQFF	TGCAGCGTTGAAGGGTTCGGGACAGGGGTGGTTCACAATGAGCAGTTCTTC
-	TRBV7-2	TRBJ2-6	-	CASSLPRGLLSGANVLTF	TGTGCCAGCAGCTTACCTAGGGGTTTACTATCTGGGGCCAACGTCCTGACTTTC
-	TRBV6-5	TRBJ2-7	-	CTSSYRERNYEQYF	TGTACCAGCAGTTATAGGGAACGAAACTACGAGCAGTACTTC
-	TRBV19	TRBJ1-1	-	CATPTISTEAFF	TGTGCCACCCCTACAATTTCCACTGAAGCTTTCTTT
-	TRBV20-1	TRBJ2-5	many	CSARERGWETQYF	TGCAGTGCTAGAGAAAGAGGGTGGGAGACCCAGTACTTC
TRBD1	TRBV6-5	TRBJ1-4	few	CASSQGVWSNEKLFF	TGTGCCAGCAGCCAGGGGGTCTGGTCTAATGAAAAACTGTTTTTT
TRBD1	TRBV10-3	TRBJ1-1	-	CAIRDLTGDRAEAFF	TGTGCCATCAGAGACCTGACAGGGGATCGCGCTGAAGCTTTCTTT
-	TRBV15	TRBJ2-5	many	CATSKTAIQETQYF	TGTGCCACCAGCAAGACAGCAATCCAAGAGACCCAGTACTTC
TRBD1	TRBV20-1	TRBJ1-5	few	CSARGSGQGAGAYQPQHF	TGCAGTGCTAGAGGCTCCGGACAGGGGGCGGGTGCATATCAGCCCCAGCATTTT
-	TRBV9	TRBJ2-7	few	CASSPITGGGEQYF	TGTGCCAGCAGCCCAATCACCGGCGGCGGCGAGCAGTACTTC
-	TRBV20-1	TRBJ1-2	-	CSARGGRGGSSGYTF	TGCAGTGCTAGAGGGGGTCGTGGGGGTAGTAGCGGCTACACCTTC
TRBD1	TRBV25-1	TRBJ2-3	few	CASSDPYRGSSTDTQYF	TGTGCCAGCAGTGATCCTTACAGGGGATCTAGCACAGATACGCAGTATTTT
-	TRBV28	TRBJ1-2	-	CASSLHQRPGGYTF	TGTGCCAGCAGTTTACATCAGAGGCCAGGTGGCTACACCTTC
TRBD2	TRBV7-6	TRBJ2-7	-	CASSSGGGGVYEQYF	TGTGCCAGCAGCTCCGGCGGCGGGGGGGTCTACGAGCAGTACTTC
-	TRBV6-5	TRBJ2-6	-	CASSPGGGSRANVLTF	TGTGCCAGCAGCCCAGGGGGGGGATCCAGGGCCAACGTCCTGACTTTC
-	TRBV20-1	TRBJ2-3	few	CSARDPEGRTDTQYF	TGCAGTGCTAGAGATCCGGAGGGGAGAACAGATACGCAGTATTTT
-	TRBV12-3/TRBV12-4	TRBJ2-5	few	CASSSGKEETQYF	TGTGCCAGCAGTAGCGGAAAAGAAGAGACCCAGTACTTC
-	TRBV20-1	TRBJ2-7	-	CSAGDPRRDPYEQYF	TGCAGTGCTGGAGATCCCAGGCGGGACCCCTACGAGCAGTACTTC
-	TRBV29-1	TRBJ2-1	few	CNVDWDNEQFF	TGCAACGTTGATTGGGACAATGAGCAGTTCTTC
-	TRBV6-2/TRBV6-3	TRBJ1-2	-	CASKTGGYGYTF	TGTGCCAGCAAGACAGGAGGTTATGGCTACACCTTC
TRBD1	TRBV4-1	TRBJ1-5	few	CASSQTDRAGQPQHF	TGCGCCAGCAGCCAGACGGACAGGGCAGGACAGCCCCAGCATTTT
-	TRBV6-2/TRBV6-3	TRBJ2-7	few	CASTKNYEQYF	TGTGCCAGCACAAAAAACTACGAGCAGTACTTC
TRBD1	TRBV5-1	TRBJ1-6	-	CASSFGGDRVGSPLHF	TGCGCCAGCAGCTTCGGAGGGGACAGGGTCGGCTCACCCCTCCACTTT
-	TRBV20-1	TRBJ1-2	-	CSARAPAYYGYTF	TGCAGTGCTAGAGCCCCAGCCTATTATGGCTACACCTTC
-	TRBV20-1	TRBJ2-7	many	CSAPRIATYEQYF	TGCAGTGCACCGCGCATCGCGACCTACGAGCAGTACTTC
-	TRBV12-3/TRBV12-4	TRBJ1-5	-	CASSFHDGAALNQPQHF	TGTGCCAGCAGTTTTCACGACGGGGCAGCCCTAAATCAGCCCCAGCATTTT
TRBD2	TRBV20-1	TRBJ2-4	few	CSARGLAELYGQYF	TGCAGTGCTAGGGGACTAGCGGAGCTCTACGGGCAGTACTTC
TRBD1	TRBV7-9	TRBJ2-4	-	CASSLRPGQGWLMDIQYF	TGTGCCAGCAGCTTGCGCCCGGGACAGGGATGGTTAATGGACATTCAGTACTTC
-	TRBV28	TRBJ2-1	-	CASSYRGKDEQFF	TGTGCCAGCAGTTACCGGGGGAAGGATGAGCAGTTCTTC
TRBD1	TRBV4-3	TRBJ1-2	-	CASSRQGLDYGYTF	TGCGCCAGCAGCCGACAGGGGCTCGACTATGGCTACACCTTC
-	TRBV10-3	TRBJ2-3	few	CAISGSATTDTQYF	TGTGCCATCAGTGGGTCGGCCACCACAGATACGCAGTATTTT
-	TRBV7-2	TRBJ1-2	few	CASSLGPGRAGYTF	TGTGCCAGCAGCCTAGGGCCGGGGCGGGCTGGCTACACCTTC
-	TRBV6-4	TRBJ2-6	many	CASSAHSGGANVLTF	TGTGCCAGCAGTGCCCACTCGGGGGGGGCCAACGTCCTGACTTTC
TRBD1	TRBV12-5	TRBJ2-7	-	CASGPGTGSYEQYF	TGTGCTAGTGGACCCGGGACAGGTTCCTACGAGCAGTACTTC
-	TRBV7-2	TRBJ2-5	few	CASSLMRTDAETQYF	TGTGCCAGCAGCTTAATGAGGACAGACGCAGAGACCCAGTACTTC
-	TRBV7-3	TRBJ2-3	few	CASSRTAGTDTQYF	TGTGCCAGCAGCCGGACAGCAGGCACAGATACGCAGTATTTT
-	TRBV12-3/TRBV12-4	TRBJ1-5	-	CASSPAGYSNQPQHF	TGTGCCAGCAGTCCCGCAGGTTATAGCAATCAGCCCCAGCATTTT
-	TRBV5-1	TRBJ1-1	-	CASSPGSNMNTEAFF	TGCGCCAGCAGCCCGGGGTCAAACATGAACACTGAAGCTTTCTTT
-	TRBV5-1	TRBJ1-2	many	CASSDEGYGYTF	TGCGCCAGCAGCGACGAGGGCTATGGCTACACCTTC
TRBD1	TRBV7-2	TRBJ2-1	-	CASSQGDREPSSQFF	TGTGCCAGCAGCCAAGGGGACAGAGAGCCCAGTAGCCAGTTCTTC
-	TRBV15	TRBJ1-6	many	CATSYGQNNSPLHF	TGTGCCACCAGCTACGGACAAAATAATTCACCCCTCCACTTT
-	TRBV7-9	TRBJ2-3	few	CASSLVSSSTDTQYF	TGTGCCAGCAGCTTAGTTTCGAGTAGCACAGATACGCAGTATTTT
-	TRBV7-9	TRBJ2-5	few	CASSVSQVSTQYF	TGTGCCAGCAGCGTATCACAGGTTTCGACCCAGTACTTC
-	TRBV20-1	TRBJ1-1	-	CSASTHRNGPEAFF	TGCAGTGCTTCAACCCACAGGAATGGCCCTGAAGCTTTCTTT
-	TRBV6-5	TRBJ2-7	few	CASSYTRVPGEQYF	TGTGCCAGCAGTTATACCAGGGTTCCCGGCGAGCAGTACTTC
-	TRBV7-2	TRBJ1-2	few	CASSQQDAVSYGYTF	TGTGCCAGCAGCCAGCAAGATGCTGTCTCCTATGGCTACACCTTC
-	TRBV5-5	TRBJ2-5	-	CASSYRPGLRLGETQYF	TGTGCCAGCAGCTACCGACCCGGTCTCCGACTAGGGGAGACCCAGTACTTC
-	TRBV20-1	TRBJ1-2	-	CSAREQQGGYTF	TGCAGTGCTAGAGAGCAGCAGGGTGGCTACACCTTC
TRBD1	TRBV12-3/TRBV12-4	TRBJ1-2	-	CASRPSTGNYGYTF	TGTGCCAGCAGGCCCTCGACAGGGAACTATGGCTACACCTTC